This T cell receptor (beta chain) was sequenced in a study of T cells in Graves' hyperthyroidism and ophthalmopathy. Trimming removed 2 bases from V and 6 bases from J; junction bases left unmatched: 1. The CDR3 runs 13 residues. Germline CDR1 is MNHNS and CDR2 is SASEGT. The source material, RNA transcripts, was used to amplify TCR beta CDR3 regions. A first-round RT-PCR of the TCR CDR3 used the HTBI primer set. MiXCR was run by TCRdb on the multiplex PCR reads, yielding one entry per CDR3 protein. The profile shows 350,000 to 400,000 distinct CDR3 sequences, about a fifth of them singletons. No ophthalmopathy progression within 18 months constituted stable Graves' hyperthyroidism. It was 10 ml of fresh peripheral blood that supplied the PBMCs. This clonotype has at least ten counts.

The sequence was obtained from a woman between 18 and 29 years old with Graves' hyperthyroidism. The chain links TRBV6-1 to TRBJ1-2; 9 bases line up with TRBD1. Sequencing was performed on blood. CDR3: CASSEWTGDGYTF. CDR3 nucleotides: TGTGCCAGCAGTGAATGGACAGGGGATGGCTACACCTTC.